The text below deals with one T cell receptor (beta chain). TCRdb keeps only in-frame clones here, not all; method: immunoSEQ multiplex PCR. The table shows 35,000 to 40,000 clones, with about nine tenths occurring only once. There are 13 residues in the CDR3. V lost 4 bases and J 4 bases, leaving 10 bases between the germline ends. Per germline, CDR1 SNHLY and CDR2 FYNNEI. The data originate from a study of sequential checkpoint blockade in melanoma. Specified treatment: randomized to nivolumab then ipilimumab (arm A) or the reverse (arm B). This clonotype was obtained from a human donor with melanoma. J is TRBJ1-2 and V is TRBV2; no reliable D call. Sequenced material: CD8+ T cells sorted from blood (inferred from file names), taken from a patient given nivolumab and ipilimumab in sequence. CDR3 region: CASSGRETYGYTF. CDR3 bases: TGTGCCAGCAGTGGGCGGGAGACCTATGGCTACACCTTC.